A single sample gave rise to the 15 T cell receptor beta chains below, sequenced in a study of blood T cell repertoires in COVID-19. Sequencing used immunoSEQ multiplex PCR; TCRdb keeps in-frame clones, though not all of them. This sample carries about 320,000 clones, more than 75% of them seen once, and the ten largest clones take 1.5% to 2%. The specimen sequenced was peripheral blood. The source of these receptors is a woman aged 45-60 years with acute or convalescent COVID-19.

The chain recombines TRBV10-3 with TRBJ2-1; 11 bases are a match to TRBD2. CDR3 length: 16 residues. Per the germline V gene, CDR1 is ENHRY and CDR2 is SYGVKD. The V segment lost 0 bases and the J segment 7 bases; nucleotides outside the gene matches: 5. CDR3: CAISESGLAGGNEQFF. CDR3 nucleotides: TGTGCCATCAGTGAGTCCGGGCTAGCGGGAGGTAATGAGCAGTTCTTC.

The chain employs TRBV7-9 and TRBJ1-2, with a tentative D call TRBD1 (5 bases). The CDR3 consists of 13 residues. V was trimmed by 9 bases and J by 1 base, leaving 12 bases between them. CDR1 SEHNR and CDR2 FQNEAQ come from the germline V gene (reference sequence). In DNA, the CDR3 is TGTGCCAGTTCGACAGATAGTAACTATGGCTACACCTTC. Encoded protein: CASSTDSNYGYTF.

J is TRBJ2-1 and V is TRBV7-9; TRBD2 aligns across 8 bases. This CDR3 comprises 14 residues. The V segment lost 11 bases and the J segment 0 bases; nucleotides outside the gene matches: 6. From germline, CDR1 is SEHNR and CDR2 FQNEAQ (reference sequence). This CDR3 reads CAGSGRLSYNEQFF. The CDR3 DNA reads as TGTGCCGGGAGCGGGAGACTCTCCTACAATGAGCAGTTCTTC.

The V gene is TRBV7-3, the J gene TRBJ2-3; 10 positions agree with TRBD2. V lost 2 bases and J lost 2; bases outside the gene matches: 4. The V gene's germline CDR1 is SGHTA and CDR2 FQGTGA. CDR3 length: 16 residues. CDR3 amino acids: CASSLWLAGATDTQYF. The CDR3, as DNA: TGTGCCAGCAGCTTATGGCTAGCGGGAGCCACAGATACGCAGTATTTT.

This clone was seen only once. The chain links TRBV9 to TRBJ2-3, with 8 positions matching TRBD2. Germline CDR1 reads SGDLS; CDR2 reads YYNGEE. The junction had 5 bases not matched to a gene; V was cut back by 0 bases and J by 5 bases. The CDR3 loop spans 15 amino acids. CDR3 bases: TGTGCCAGCAGCGTAGTACTGGCGGGAGGAGATACGCAGTATTTT. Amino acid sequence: CASSVVLAGGDTQYF.

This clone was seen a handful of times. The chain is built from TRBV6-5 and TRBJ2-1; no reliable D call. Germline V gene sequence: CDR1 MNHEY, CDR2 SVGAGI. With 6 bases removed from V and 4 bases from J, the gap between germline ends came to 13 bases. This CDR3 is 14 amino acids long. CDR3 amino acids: CASRLLDGYNEQFF. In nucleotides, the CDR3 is TGTGCCAGCAGACTCCTTGACGGGTACAATGAGCAGTTCTTC.

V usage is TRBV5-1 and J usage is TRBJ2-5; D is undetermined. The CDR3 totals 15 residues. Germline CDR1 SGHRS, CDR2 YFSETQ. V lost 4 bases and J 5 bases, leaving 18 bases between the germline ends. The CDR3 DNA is TGCGCCAGCAGCCCACAAGGCGGCGCGGCGGAGACCCAGTACTTC. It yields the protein CASSPQGGAAETQYF.

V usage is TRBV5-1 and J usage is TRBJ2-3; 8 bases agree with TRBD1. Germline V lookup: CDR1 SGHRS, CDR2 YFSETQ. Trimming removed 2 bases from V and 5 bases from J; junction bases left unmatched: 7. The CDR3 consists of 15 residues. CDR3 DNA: TGCGCCAGCAGCTTCATCGCAACAGGGGGAGATACGCAGTATTTT. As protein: CASSFIATGGDTQYF.

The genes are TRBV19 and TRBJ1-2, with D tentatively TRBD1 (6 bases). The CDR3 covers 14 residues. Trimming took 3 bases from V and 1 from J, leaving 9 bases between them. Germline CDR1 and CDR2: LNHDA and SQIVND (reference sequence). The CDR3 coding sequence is TGTGCCAGTAGTATTACAGGGATTAACTATGGCTACACCTTC. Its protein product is CASSITGINYGYTF.

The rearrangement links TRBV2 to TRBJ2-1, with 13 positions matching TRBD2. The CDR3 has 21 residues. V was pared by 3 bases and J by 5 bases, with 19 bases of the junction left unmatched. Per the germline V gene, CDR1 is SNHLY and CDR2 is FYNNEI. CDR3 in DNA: TGTGCCAGCAGTGATTCGCCGCTACGGACTAGCGGGAGCCGGGAGCACAATGAGCAGTTCTTC. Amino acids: CASSDSPLRTSGSREHNEQFF.

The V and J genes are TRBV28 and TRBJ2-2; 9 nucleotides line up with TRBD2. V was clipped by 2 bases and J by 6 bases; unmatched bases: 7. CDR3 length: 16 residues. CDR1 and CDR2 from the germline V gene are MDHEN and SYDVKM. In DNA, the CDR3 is TGTGCCAGCAGTTTAGGCCAGACTAGCGGTCCCGGGGAGCTGTTTTTT. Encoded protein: CASSLGQTSGPGELFF. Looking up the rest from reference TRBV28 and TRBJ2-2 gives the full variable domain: DVKVTQSSRYLVKRTGEKVFLECVQDMDHENMFWYRQDPGLGLRLIYFSYDVKMKEKGDIPEGYSVSREKKERFSLILESASTNQTSMYLCASSLGQTSGPGELFFGEGSRLTVL.

The CDR3 nucleotides read TGTGCCAGCAGTTCCGGACTAGCGTCAACCGAGCAGTACTTC. This gives the protein CASSSGLASTEQYF. The chain links TRBV27 to TRBJ2-7; 9 bases are shared with TRBD2. The V and J ends lost 4 bases and 6 bases, in that order; junction bases with no gene match: 7. Looked up from germline, CDR1 is MNHEY and CDR2 is SMNVEV (reference sequence). The CDR3 covers 14 residues.

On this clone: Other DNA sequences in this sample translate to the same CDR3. The CDR3 here is CASSEDRVGTGELFF. CDR3 in DNA: TGTGCCAGCAGTGAAGACAGGGTCGGAACCGGGGAGCTGTTTTTT. This chain links TRBV2 with TRBJ2-2, with TRBD1 as a possible D gene (6 bases). The CDR3 length is 15 residues. Germline CDR1 is SNHLY and CDR2 is FYNNEI. The germline V and J ends were trimmed by 1 base and 5 bases, with 11 bases remaining between them.

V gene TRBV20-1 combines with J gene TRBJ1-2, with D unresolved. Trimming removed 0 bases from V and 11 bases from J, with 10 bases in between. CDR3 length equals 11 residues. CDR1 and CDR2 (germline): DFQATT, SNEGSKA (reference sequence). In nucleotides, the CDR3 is TGCAGTGCTAGAGATCACAGCCTGTACACCTTC. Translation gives CSARDHSLYTF.

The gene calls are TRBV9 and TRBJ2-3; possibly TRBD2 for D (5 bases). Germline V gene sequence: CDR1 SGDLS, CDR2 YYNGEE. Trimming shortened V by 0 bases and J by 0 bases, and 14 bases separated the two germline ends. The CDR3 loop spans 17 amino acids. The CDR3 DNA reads TGTGCCAGCAGCGTAGGGTCTTGGAGGTCTAGCACAGATACGCAGTATTTT. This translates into CASSVGSWRSSTDTQYF.